This entry describes one T cell receptor beta chain. Its antigen is as yet unknown. Before the COVID-19 pandemic, during about 2011-2019, CD4+ T cells were taken from unexposed donors. After 10 to 11 days of culture, CD4+ T cells were isolated. Only in-frame clones appear in the TCRdb table, and some are missing; sequencing was by immunoSEQ multiplex PCR. The sample lists 24,000 or so clones; 65% to 80% were seen once. These data originate in a study of CD4 T cells in relation to SARS-CoV-2 and coronaviruses. Overall study: Negative control cultures got HIV-1 Nef peptides or no peptide. The study's findings and limits: Compared with monoreactive clones, crossreactive clones showed significantly weaker SARS-CoV-2 expansion.

Germline loops: CDR1 ENHRY, CDR2 SYGVKD. After removal of 6 bases from V and 5 bases from J, the junction contained 13 bases not matched to a gene. The CDR3 consists of 17 residues. Sequenced material: CD4+ T cells from PBMCs, cultured in vitro. The origin of this receptor is a human donor in good health. The chain joins TRBV10-3 to TRBJ2-5; 12 bases map to TRBD2. CDR3 region: CAISGAGGLAGGETQYF. The CDR3, as DNA: TGTGCCATCAGCGGGGCAGGGGGGCTAGCGGGAGGGGAGACCCAGTACTTC.